A selection of T cell receptor beta chains follows, all from one sample in a study of T-cell reconstitution after alpha-beta-depleted transplantation in children. TCRdb re-derived calls from the PCR reads in MiXCR, one entry per CDR3 protein. Of approximately 980,000 distinct CDR3 sequences in the sample, under 30% were seen once. Sequencing was performed on PBMCs, mostly from graft donor cells, taken 360 days after TCRalphabeta/CD19-depleted stem cell transplant. The receptors shown here come from a boy under three years old who had a stem cell transplant for SCID, so the T cells may come from the graft donor. Both conserved end residues are part of each CDR3.

J gene: TRBJ2-5
V gene: TRBV7-8
CDR3 protein: CASSSLYYGPRSAGETQYF

J gene: TRBJ2-7
V gene: TRBV19
CDR3 protein: CASSTGISGYEQYF

J gene: TRBJ1-1
V gene: TRBV7-2
CDR3 protein: CASSPQTAWNTEAFF

J gene: TRBJ2-3
V gene: TRBV6-5
CDR3 protein: CASSYSWDASTDTQYF

J gene: TRBJ2-1
V gene: TRBV5-1
CDR3 protein: CASSLAGLAGFRNEQFF

J gene: TRBJ2-2
V gene: TRBV4-1
CDR3 protein: CASSHGTSGRANTGELFF

J gene: TRBJ2-2
V gene: TRBV4-2
CDR3 protein: CASSPAVVLPNTGELFF

J gene: TRBJ2-7
V gene: TRBV11-2
CDR3 protein: CASSLGGGLQGWVYEQYF

J gene: TRBJ2-1
V gene: TRBV12-3/TRBV12-4
CDR3 protein: CASSFIGQNNEQFF

J gene: TRBJ2-1
V gene: TRBV24-1
CDR3 protein: CATSDGSGGAFEQFF

J gene: TRBJ1-1
V gene: TRBV4-1
CDR3 protein: CASSQEVGRFTEAFF

J gene: TRBJ1-6
V gene: TRBV20-1
CDR3 protein: CSAREIGTDDSPLHF

J gene: TRBJ1-4
V gene: TRBV4-3
CDR3 protein: CASSLTGQGREKLFF

J gene: TRBJ2-7
V gene: TRBV5-5
CDR3 protein: CASSPFPNEQYF

J gene: TRBJ2-7
V gene: TRBV6-1
CDR3 protein: CASSTGTVYEQYF

J gene: TRBJ1-1
V gene: TRBV9
CDR3 protein: CASSQGGQGNTEAFF

J gene: TRBJ1-6
V gene: TRBV12-3/TRBV12-4
CDR3 protein: CASSLGQNSPLHF

J gene: TRBJ2-1
V gene: TRBV3-1
CDR3 protein: CASSQRDRNEQFF

J gene: TRBJ2-1
V gene: TRBV4-2
CDR3 protein: CASSHLTDSDNEQFF

J gene: TRBJ2-1
V gene: TRBV7-8
CDR3 protein: CASSLVGIRDYNEQFF

J gene: TRBJ2-1
V gene: TRBV29-1
CDR3 protein: CSVEPWPVGEQFF

J gene: TRBJ2-1
V gene: TRBV20-1
CDR3 protein: CSAKQVDEQFF

J gene: TRBJ2-3
V gene: TRBV6-1
CDR3 protein: CASSALPPAGGPVTQYF

J gene: TRBJ2-7
V gene: TRBV25-1
CDR3 protein: CASISRDSYEQYF

J gene: TRBJ2-3
V gene: TRBV7-9
CDR3 protein: CASSLVGRATTDTQYF

J gene: TRBJ1-1
V gene: TRBV5-1
CDR3 protein: CATPCGNTEAFF

J gene: TRBJ1-2
V gene: TRBV11-2
CDR3 protein: CASSSQGKLSYGYTF

J gene: TRBJ2-1
V gene: TRBV29-1
CDR3 protein: CSVEPTIATYNEQFF

J gene: TRBJ1-1
V gene: TRBV18
CDR3 protein: CASSPPGVGTEAFF

J gene: TRBJ2-7
V gene: TRBV7-6
CDR3 protein: CASSLAGGDSDGNEQYF

J gene: TRBJ2-6
V gene: TRBV10-3
CDR3 protein: CASRTGQGVPGANVLTF